A single sample is the source of the 8 T cell receptor beta chains below, sequenced in a study of long-term antiretroviral therapy in people with HIV. They ran version v3.0 of the immunoSEQ assay at survey level. The assay was immunoSEQ multiplex PCR, and TCRdb's table has in-frame clones only and misses some. The sample consists of some 17,000 clones, more than 70% of them appearing once. This sample comprised unsorted PBMCs, obtained 0.1 years before starting antiretroviral therapy. Receptor source: a young man with HIV.

V gene TRBV25-1 combines with J gene TRBJ1-2, with a tentative D call TRBD1 (5 bases). The germline V and J ends were trimmed by 1 base and 8 bases, with 17 bases remaining between them. Germline CDR1 and CDR2: MGHDK and SYGVNS. The CDR3 spans 15 residues. The CDR3 is CASSELAGMGSGYTF. CDR3 bases: TGTGCCAGCAGTGAATTGGCAGGGATGGGCAGCGGCTACACCTTC.

V gene TRBV4-1 combines with J gene TRBJ1-5; D possibly corresponds to TRBD1 (6 bases). The CDR3 runs to 13 residues. Germline assignment: CDR1 MGHRA and CDR2 YSYEKL. The ends were cut back, 5 bases at V and 3 bases at J, with 8 bases in the middle. The CDR3 spells CASSGQINQPQHF. The DNA for the CDR3 is TGCGCCAGCAGCGGACAGATCAATCAGCCCCAGCATTTT.

J is TRBJ1-2 and V is TRBV5-6; TRBD1 might be the D (6 bases). Germline-derived CDR1 and CDR2 are SGHDT and YYEEEE. V lost 1 base to trimming and J lost 7 bases, with 17 bases between them. The CDR3 is made up of 15 amino acids. CDR3 protein: CASSLSGDRISGYTF. The CDR3 nucleotides read TGTGCCAGCAGCTTGTCAGGGGATCGCATTAGTGGCTACACCTTC. Looking up the rest from reference TRBV5-6 and TRBJ1-2 gives the full variable domain: DAGVTQSPTHLIKTRGQQVTLRCSPKSGHDTVSWYQQALGQGPQFIFQYYEEEERQRGNFPDRFSGHQFPNYSSELNVNALLLGDSALYLCASSLSGDRISGYTFGSGTRLTVV.

The chain has TRBV7-9 and TRBJ1-1; 11 nucleotides align to TRBD1. Germline V gene data show CDR1 as SEHNR and CDR2 as FQNEAQ (reference sequence). V lost 0 bases, J lost 4 bases, and 4 bases stayed unmatched. This CDR3 is built from 16 residues. CDR3 in DNA: TGTGCCAGCAGCTTAGCTAGGACAGGGGGCTCCACTGAAGCTTTCTTT. Protein: CASSLARTGGSTEAFF.

The sample holds one count of this clone. The genes are TRBV28 and TRBJ2-7; 8 nucleotides line up with TRBD2. Per the germline V gene, CDR1 is MDHEN and CDR2 is SYDVKM. Unmatched junction bases numbered 2, after V lost 8 bases and J lost 5 bases. There are 11 residues in the CDR3. The CDR3 bases are TGTGCCAGCGGGACTAGGAACGAGCAGTACTTC. Its translation is CASGTRNEQYF.

The chain uses TRBV2 and TRBJ2-1; D is possibly TRBD1 (6 bases). Germline CDR1 SNHLY, CDR2 FYNNEI. The CDR3 has 16 amino acids. The V and J ends lost 7 bases and 4 bases respectively, with 20 bases between them. CDR3 in amino acids: CASKQSGHSSYNEQFF. CDR3 bases: TGTGCCAGCAAGCAATCGGGACACTCATCTTACAATGAGCAGTTCTTC.

V and J are TRBV28 and TRBJ2-3; 9 nucleotides align to TRBD1. J gave up 5 bases and V 7 bases, and 10 bases lay outside the gene matches. The germline V gene has CDR1 MDHEN and CDR2 SYDVKM. The CDR3 length is 15 residues. CDR3 amino acids: CASNSGTGLVDTQYF. CDR3 nucleotide sequence: TGTGCCAGCAACTCCGGGACAGGGTTGGTAGATACGCAGTATTTT.

The chain is built from TRBV7-9 and TRBJ2-1; 9 nucleotides match TRBD1. This CDR3 contains 15 residues. V lost 5 bases, J lost 2 bases, and 4 bases stayed unmatched. The germline V gene encodes CDR1 SEHNR and CDR2 FQNEAQ (reference sequence). The CDR3 nucleotides are TGTGCCAGCAGCCCACAGGGGGCGCCCTACAATGAGCAGTTCTTC. It encodes CASSPQGAPYNEQFF. The full variable domain, rest sourced from reference TRBV7-9 and TRBJ2-1, is DTGVSQNPRHKITKRGQNVTFRCDPISEHNRLYWYRQTLGQGPEFLTYFQNEAQLEKSRLLSDRFSAERPKGSFSTLEIQRTEQGDSAMYLCASSPQGAPYNEQFFGPGTRLTVL.